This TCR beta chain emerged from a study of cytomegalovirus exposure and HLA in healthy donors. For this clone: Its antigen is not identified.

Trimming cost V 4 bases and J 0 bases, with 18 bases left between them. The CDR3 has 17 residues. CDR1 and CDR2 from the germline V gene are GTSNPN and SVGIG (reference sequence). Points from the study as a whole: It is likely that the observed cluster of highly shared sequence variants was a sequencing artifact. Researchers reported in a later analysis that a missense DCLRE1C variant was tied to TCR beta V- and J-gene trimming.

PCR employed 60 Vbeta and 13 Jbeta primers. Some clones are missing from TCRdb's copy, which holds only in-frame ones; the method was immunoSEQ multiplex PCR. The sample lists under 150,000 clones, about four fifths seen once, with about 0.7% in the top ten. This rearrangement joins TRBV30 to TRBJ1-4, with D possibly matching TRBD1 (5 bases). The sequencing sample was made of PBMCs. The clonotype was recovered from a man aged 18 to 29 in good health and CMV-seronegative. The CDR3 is CAWNLVQGGATNEKLFF. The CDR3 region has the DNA TGTGCCTGGAATCTTGTCCAGGGAGGTGCAACTAATGAAAAACTGTTTTTT.